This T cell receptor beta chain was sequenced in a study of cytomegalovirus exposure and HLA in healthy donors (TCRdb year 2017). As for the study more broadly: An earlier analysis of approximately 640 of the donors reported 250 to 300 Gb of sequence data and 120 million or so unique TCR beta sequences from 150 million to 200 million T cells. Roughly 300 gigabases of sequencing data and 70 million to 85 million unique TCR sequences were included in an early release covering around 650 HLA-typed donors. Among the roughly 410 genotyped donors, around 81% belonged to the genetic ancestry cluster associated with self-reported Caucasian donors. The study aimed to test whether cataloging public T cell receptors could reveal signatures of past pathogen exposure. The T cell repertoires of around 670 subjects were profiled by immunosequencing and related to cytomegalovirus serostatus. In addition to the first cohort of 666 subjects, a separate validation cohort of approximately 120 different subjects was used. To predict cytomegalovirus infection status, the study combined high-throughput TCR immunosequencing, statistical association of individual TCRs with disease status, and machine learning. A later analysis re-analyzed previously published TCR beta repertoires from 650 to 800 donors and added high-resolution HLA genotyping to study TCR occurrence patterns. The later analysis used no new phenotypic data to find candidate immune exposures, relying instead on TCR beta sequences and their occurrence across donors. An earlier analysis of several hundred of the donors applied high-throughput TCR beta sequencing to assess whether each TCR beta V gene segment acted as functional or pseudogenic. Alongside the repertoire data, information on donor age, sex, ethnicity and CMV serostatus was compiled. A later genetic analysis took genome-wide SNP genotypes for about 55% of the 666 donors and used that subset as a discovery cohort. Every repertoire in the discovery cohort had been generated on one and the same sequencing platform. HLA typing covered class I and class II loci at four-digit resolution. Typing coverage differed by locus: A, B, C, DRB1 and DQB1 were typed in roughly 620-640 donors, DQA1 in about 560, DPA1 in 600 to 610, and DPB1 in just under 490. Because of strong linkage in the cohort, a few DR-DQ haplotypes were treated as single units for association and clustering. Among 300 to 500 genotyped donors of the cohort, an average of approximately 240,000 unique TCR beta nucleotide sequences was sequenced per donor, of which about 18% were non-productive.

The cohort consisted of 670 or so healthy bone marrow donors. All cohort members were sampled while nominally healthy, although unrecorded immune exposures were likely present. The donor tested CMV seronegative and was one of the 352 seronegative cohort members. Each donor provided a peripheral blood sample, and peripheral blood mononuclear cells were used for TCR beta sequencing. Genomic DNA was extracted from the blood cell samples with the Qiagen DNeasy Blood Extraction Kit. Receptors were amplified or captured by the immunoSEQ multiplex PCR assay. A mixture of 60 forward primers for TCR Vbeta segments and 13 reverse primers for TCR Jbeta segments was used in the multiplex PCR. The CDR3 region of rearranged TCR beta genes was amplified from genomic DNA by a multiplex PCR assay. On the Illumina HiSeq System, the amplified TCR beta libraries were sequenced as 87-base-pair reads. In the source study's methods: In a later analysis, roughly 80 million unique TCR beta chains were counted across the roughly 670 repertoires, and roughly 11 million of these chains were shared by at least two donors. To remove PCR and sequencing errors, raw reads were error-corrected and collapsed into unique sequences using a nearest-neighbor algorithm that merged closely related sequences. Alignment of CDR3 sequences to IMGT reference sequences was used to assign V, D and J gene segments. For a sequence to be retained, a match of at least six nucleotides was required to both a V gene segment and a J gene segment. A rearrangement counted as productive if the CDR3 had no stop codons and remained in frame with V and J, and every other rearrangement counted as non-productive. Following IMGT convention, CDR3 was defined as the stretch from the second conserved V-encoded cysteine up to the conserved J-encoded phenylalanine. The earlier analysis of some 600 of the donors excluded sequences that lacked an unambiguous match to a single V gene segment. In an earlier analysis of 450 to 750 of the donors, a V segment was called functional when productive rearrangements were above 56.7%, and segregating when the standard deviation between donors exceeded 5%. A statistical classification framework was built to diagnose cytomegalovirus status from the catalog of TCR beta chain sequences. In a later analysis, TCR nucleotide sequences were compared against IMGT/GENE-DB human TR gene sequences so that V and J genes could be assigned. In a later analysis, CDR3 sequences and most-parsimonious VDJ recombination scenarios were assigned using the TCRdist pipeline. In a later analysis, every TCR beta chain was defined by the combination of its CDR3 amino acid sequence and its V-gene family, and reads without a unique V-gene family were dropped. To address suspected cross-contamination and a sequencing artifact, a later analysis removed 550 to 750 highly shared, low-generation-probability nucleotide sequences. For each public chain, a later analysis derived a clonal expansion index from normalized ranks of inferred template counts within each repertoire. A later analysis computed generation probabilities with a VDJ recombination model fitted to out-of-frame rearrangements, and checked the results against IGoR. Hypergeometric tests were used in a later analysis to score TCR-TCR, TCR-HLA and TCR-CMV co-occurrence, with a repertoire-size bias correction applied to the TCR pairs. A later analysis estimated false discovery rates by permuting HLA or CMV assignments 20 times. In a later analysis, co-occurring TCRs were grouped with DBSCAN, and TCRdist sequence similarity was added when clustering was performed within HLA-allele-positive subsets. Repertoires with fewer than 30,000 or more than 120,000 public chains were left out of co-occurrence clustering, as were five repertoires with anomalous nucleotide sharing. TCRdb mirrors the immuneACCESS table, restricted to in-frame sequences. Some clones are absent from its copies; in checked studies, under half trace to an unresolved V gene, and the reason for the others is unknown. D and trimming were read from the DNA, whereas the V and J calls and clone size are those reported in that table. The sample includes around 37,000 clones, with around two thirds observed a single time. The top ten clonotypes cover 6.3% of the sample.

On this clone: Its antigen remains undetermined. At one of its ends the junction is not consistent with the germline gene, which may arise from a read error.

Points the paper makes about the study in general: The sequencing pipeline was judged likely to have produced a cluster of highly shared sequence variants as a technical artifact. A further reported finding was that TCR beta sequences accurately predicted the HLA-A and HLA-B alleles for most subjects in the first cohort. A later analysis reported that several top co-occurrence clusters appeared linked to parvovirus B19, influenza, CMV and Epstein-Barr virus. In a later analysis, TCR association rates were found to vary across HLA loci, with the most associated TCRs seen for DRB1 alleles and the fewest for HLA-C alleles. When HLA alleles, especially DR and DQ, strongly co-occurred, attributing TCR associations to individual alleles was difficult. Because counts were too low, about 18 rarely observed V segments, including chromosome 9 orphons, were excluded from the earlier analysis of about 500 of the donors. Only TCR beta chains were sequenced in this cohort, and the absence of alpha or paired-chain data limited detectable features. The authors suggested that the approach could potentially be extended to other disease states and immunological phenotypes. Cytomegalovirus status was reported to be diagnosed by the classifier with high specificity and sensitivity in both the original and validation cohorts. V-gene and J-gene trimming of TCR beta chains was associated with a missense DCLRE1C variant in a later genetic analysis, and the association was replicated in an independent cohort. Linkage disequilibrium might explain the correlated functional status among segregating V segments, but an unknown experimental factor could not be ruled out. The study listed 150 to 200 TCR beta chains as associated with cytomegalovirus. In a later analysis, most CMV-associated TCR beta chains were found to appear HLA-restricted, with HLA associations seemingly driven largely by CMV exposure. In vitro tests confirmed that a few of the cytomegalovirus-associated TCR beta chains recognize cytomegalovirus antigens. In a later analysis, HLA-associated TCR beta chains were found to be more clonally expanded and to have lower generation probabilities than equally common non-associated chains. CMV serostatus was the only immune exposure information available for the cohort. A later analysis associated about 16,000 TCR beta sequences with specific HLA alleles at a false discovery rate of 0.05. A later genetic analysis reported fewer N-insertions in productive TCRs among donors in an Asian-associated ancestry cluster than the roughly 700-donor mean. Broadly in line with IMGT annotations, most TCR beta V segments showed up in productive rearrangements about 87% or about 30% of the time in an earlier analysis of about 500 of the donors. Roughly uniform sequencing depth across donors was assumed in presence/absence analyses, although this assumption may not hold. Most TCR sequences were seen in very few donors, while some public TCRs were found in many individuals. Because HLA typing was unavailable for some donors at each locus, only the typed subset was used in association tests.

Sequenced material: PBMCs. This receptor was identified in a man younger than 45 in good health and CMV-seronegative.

For the CDR3, the sequence is CASSLQDSPGANVLPF. The nucleotide sequence is TGTGCCAGCAGCTTACAGGATAGCCCTGGGGCCAACGTCCTGCCTTTC. The receptor chain draws on TRBV7-8 and TRBJ2-6, and the D gene may be TRBD1, 5 bases matching. The germline V gene specifies SGHVS as CDR1 and FQNEAQ as CDR2. From the cysteine up to the phenylalanine, the CDR3 has a length of 16 residues. Of the read, only the CDR3 DNA is kept; its 48 bases are in frame from base 1.